This entry is about one T cell receptor beta chain. Primers: 60 Vbeta forward and 13 Jbeta reverse. Method: immunoSEQ multiplex PCR; TCRdb's copy keeps in-frame clones and lacks some. The profile shows about 160,000 clones, over 75% of them singletons. There are 16 residues in the CDR3. Germline lookup yields CDR1 SGHTA and CDR2 FQGNSA. V shed 6 bases and J 4 bases; nucleotides not matched to a gene: 13. These data are taken from a study of cytomegalovirus exposure and HLA in healthy donors. This clonotype was obtained from a woman between 50 and 59 years old in good health and CMV-seropositive. Material: PBMCs. The chain couples TRBV7-2 to TRBJ2-7, with 9 nucleotides matching TRBD2. CDR3 sequence: CASRRGGLASPYEQYF. The CDR3 DNA reads TGTGCCAGCAGGAGAGGAGGACTAGCGTCCCCGTACGAGCAGTACTTC.